These 9 T cell receptor beta chains share one sample of origin, sequenced in a study of blood T cell repertoires in COVID-19. Sequencing used immunoSEQ multiplex PCR; TCRdb keeps in-frame clones, though not all of them. The data contain 150,000 to 200,000 clones, about 88% of them singletons. Source material: peripheral blood. The receptors derive from a woman older than 75 in a cohort sampled during active or convalescent COVID-19.

The chain employs TRBV9 and TRBJ2-2, with TRBD2 matching 11 bases. J was trimmed by 6 bases and V by 0 bases; bases with no gene match: 4. The germline V gene encodes CDR1 SGDLS and CDR2 YYNGEE. CDR3 size: 16 residues. CDR3 sequence: CASSVAGLAAPGELFF. In nucleotides, the CDR3 is TGTGCCAGCAGCGTAGCGGGACTAGCGGCCCCCGGGGAGCTGTTTTTT.

The chain combines TRBV19 with TRBJ1-1; D might be TRBD1 (5 bases). This CDR3 region has 17 residues. The ends were cut back, 2 bases at V and 1 base at J, with 17 bases in the middle. CDR1 and CDR2 (germline): LNHDA, SQIVND (reference sequence). CDR3 amino acids: CASSISGRGRANTEAFF. The CDR3 DNA reads TGTGCCAGTAGTATATCGGGTAGGGGCAGGGCGAACACTGAAGCTTTCTTT.

The chain has TRBV15 and TRBJ2-7, with a tentative D call TRBD2 (6 bases). V lost 3 bases and J lost 0, with 9 bases in between. The CDR3 spans 14 residues. Germline CDR1 and CDR2: LNHNV and YYDKDF (reference sequence). CDR3 sequence: CATSRGGSSYEQYV. The DNA of the CDR3 is TGTGCCACCAGCAGGGGGGGTAGCTCCTACGAGCAGTACGTC.

A single count supports this clone. The V gene is TRBV11-2, the J gene TRBJ2-5, with 8 bases that match TRBD2. Germline V CDR1 and CDR2: SGHAT, FQNNGV. V lost 0 bases to trimming and J lost 4 bases; unmatched junction nucleotides: 4. This CDR3 region has 15 residues. CDR3 protein: CASSLDGGAAETQYF. CDR3 in DNA: TGTGCCAGCAGCTTAGACGGGGGGGCCGCAGAGACCCAGTACTTC.

The rearrangement links TRBV6-5 to TRBJ2-1; D is undetermined. Between the trimmed V and J ends, which lost 2 bases and 6 bases, there was a span of 11 bases. This CDR3 region has 14 residues. Germline-derived CDR1 and CDR2 are MNHEY and SVGAGI. CDR3 sequence: CASSYGVPGNEQFF. The CDR3 DNA follows: TGTGCCAGCAGTTACGGCGTCCCGGGCAATGAGCAGTTCTTC.

V is TRBV5-4 and J is TRBJ1-5, with 7 nucleotides matching TRBD1. The junction had 2 bases not matched to a gene; V was cut back by 3 bases and J by 2 bases. Germline V gene data show CDR1 as SGHNT and CDR2 as YYREEE (reference sequence). This CDR3 spans 14 amino acids. The CDR3 coding sequence is TGTGCCAGCAGCTCCCAGGGGGGCAATCAGCCCCAGCATTTT. It specifies CASSSQGGNQPQHF.

The rearrangement uses TRBV6-5 and TRBJ1-2, with TRBD1 identical over 7 bases. Germline V gene data show CDR1 as MNHEY and CDR2 as SVGAGI. This CDR3 is built from 14 residues. Trimming removed 6 bases from V and 4 bases from J; junction bases left unmatched: 8. CDR3 bases: TGTGCCAGCAGGGCGGGACAGAGAGTCTATGGCTACACCTTC. This gives the protein CASRAGQRVYGYTF.

The chain carries TRBV5-5 and TRBJ1-1; D unresolved. Trimming cost V 0 bases and J 0 bases, with 6 bases left between them. The CDR3 extends over 14 amino acids. Germline V gene lookup returns CDR1 SGHKS and CDR2 YYEKEE (reference sequence). Here the CDR3 reads CASSLGHLNTEAFF. In nucleotides, the CDR3 is TGTGCCAGCAGCTTGGGGCACCTGAACACTGAAGCTTTCTTT. The full variable domain, its missing parts supplied by reference TRBV5-5 and TRBJ1-1, is DAGVTQSPTHLIKTRGQQVTLRCSPISGHKSVSWYQQVLGQGPQFIFQYYEKEERGRGNFPDRFSARQFPNYSSELNVNALLLGDSALYLCASSLGHLNTEAFFGQGTRLTVV.

This clone occurred a few times. V usage is TRBV2 and J usage is TRBJ1-4; the match to TRBD1 covers 7 bases. V trimming: 2 bases; J trimming: 8 bases; junction bases outside the gene matches: 5. The CDR3 is 14 amino acids. CDR1 and CDR2 (germline): SNHLY, FYNNEI. This CDR3 reads CASSETRDREKLFF. DNA of the CDR3: TGTGCCAGCAGTGAAACACGGGACAGAGAAAAACTGTTTTTT.